The 20 T cell receptor beta chains presented below share a single source sample, sequenced in a study of vaccination effects on CD4 cells after COVID-19. Following a 10-day culture, CD4+ T cells were purified. Either the mRNA-1273 or the BNT162b2 vaccine was given to participants as two doses. The method was immunoSEQ multiplex PCR; TCRdb's version includes in-frame clones alone and lacks a portion of them. This table has about 71,000 clones, around 79% appearing once. These TCRs' antigens remain unknown. The sample was CD4+ T cells from PBMCs cultured without peptide, taken after COVID-19 vaccination. The receptors come from a human donor who received a COVID-19 vaccine.

V and J are TRBV2 and TRBJ1-1; 7 bases agree with TRBD1. The CDR3 spans 14 residues. Germline V gene lookup returns CDR1 SNHLY and CDR2 FYNNEI. Trimming took 6 bases from V and 4 from J; bases not matched to a gene: 8. The CDR3 DNA is TGTGCCAGCAGGAAGACAGGGTTTGGCACTGAAGCTTTCTTT. Translated, it gives CASRKTGFGTEAFF.

CDR3 sequence reads: CASSKTSGGITDTQYF. CDR3 in DNA: TGCGCCAGCAGCAAAACTAGCGGGGGGATCACAGATACGCAGTATTTT. The chain recombines TRBV5-1 with TRBJ2-3; 12 positions agree with TRBD2. Per germline, CDR1 SGHRS and CDR2 YFSETQ. CDR3 length: 16 amino acids. V shed 4 bases, J shed 2 bases, and the junction held 5 bases outside the gene matches.

V gene TRBV19 combines with J gene TRBJ1-6; D is possibly TRBD1 (5 bases). Germline lookup yields CDR1 LNHDA and CDR2 SQIVND (reference sequence). Trimming shortened V by 3 bases and J by 10 bases, and 13 bases separated the two germline ends. This CDR3 has 14 residues. The CDR3 nucleotides are TGTGCCAGTAGTATGGGCAGGGATGGATCACCCCTCCACTTT. Translation gives CASSMGRDGSPLHF.

This chain uses TRBV20-1 with TRBJ1-5, with TRBD1 identical over 12 bases. Germline V gene sequence: CDR1 DFQATT, CDR2 SNEGSKA (reference sequence). J was trimmed by 2 bases and V by 3 bases; bases with no gene match: 17. The length of the CDR3 is 20 residues. CDR3 nucleotide sequence: TGCAGTGCTAGTTTGTCGGCGGGACAGGGGGCTGGTAAGGGCAATCAGCCCCAGCATTTT. This encodes CSASLSAGQGAGKGNQPQHF.

The V and J genes are TRBV7-2 and TRBJ1-3, with D possibly TRBD1 on 6 matching bases. The CDR3 length is 16 residues. The germline CDR1 and CDR2 sequences are SGHTA and FQGNSA. Trimming shortened V by 5 bases and J by 2 bases, and 16 bases separated the two germline ends. The CDR3 loop is CASSLSPGDTGNTIYF. CDR3 DNA sequence: TGTGCCAGCAGCCTTAGCCCAGGGGATACTGGAAACACCATATATTTT.

This chain connects TRBV5-8 to TRBJ2-5; TRBD2 matches at 16 bases. CDR3 size: 17 residues. The V and J ends lost 3 bases and 5 bases, in that order; junction bases with no gene match: 7. In germline, CDR1 is SGHTS, CDR2 YDEGEE. In DNA form, the CDR3 reads TGTGCCAGCAGCTCCGGGACTAGCGGGGGGGCCTCGGAGACCCAGTACTTC. Amino acid sequence: CASSSGTSGGASETQYF.

J is TRBJ1-4 and V is TRBV30, with D possibly being TRBD1 (6 bases). There are 13 residues in the CDR3. Germline CDR1 reads GTSNPN; CDR2 reads SVGIG (reference sequence). The V end lost 3 bases, the J end lost 4 bases, and 9 bases lay between the germline ends. CDR3 amino acids: CAWRGGHNEKLFF. The CDR3 region has the DNA TGTGCCTGGAGAGGGGGGCATAATGAAAAACTGTTTTTT.

This rearrangement joins TRBV2 to TRBJ2-7; D ambiguous. The CDR3 totals 12 residues. Germline V gene data show CDR1 as SNHLY and CDR2 as FYNNEI. The V end lost 8 bases, the J end lost 1 base, and 9 bases lay between the germline ends. CDR3 residues: CASRVGSYEQYV. CDR3 sequence (DNA): TGTGCCAGCCGGGTCGGTTCCTACGAGCAGTACGTC.

This chain uses TRBV6-9 with TRBJ2-5; 9 bases match TRBD1. Losses at the gene ends were 10 bases for V and 8 bases for J; bases not matched to a gene: 14. The CDR3 runs to 14 residues. Germline V gene lookup returns CDR1 MNHGY and CDR2 SVAAGI. CDR3 protein: CATPRRTGEGTQYF. CDR3 nucleotide sequence: TGTGCCACTCCCAGACGGACAGGGGAGGGAACCCAGTACTTC.

The CDR3 region is CASSLGHMLPGTEAFF. Written as DNA, the CDR3 is TGCGCCAGCAGCTTGGGGCACATGCTTCCGGGTACTGAAGCTTTCTTT. The gene calls are TRBV5-1 and TRBJ1-1; D is unclear. From germline, CDR1 is SGHRS and CDR2 YFSETQ. The CDR3 totals 16 residues. Deletions cut 0 bases from V and 5 bases from J, with 17 bases between. Drawing the rest from reference TRBV5-1 and TRBJ1-1, the complete variable domain is KAGVTQTPRYLIKTRGQQVTLSCSPISGHRSVSWYQQTPGQGLQFLFEYFSETQRNKGNFPGRFSGRQFSNSRSEMNVSTLELGDSALYLCASSLGHMLPGTEAFFGQGTRLTVV.

The chain couples TRBV7-2 to TRBJ2-3, with 7 bases aligning to TRBD1. Unmatched junction bases numbered 6, after V lost 4 bases and J lost 2 bases. CDR1 and CDR2 (germline): SGHTA, FQGNSA. This CDR3 region has 15 residues. CDR3 amino acids: CASSSQGFPTDTQYF. DNA for the CDR3: TGTGCCAGCAGCTCACAGGGGTTCCCCACAGATACGCAGTATTTT.

The sample holds one count of this clone. The V and J genes are TRBV19 and TRBJ2-5; the D gene is possibly TRBD2 (5 bases). The germline V gene encodes CDR1 LNHDA and CDR2 SQIVND (reference sequence). The V end lost 4 bases, the J end lost 9 bases, and 18 bases lay between the germline ends. The CDR3 sequence is 14 residues long. The CDR3 sequence is CASSTLLANRAQYF. As DNA, the CDR3 is TGTGCCAGTAGTACCCTTCTAGCAAATCGGGCCCAGTACTTC.

V and J are TRBV5-6 and TRBJ2-5, with a weak D call TRBD2 (6 bases). Trimming took off 0 bases at V and 1 base at J, with 7 bases between the two ends. CDR1 SGHDT and CDR2 YYEEEE come from the germline V gene. The CDR3 extends over 14 amino acids. Written as DNA, the CDR3 is TGTGCCAGCAGCTTGGCGGGGGTCCAAGAGACCCAGTACTTC. Its protein is CASSLAGVQETQYF. Combining the CDR3 with reference TRBV5-6 and TRBJ2-5 gives the whole variable domain DAGVTQSPTHLIKTRGQQVTLRCSPKSGHDTVSWYQQALGQGPQFIFQYYEEEERQRGNFPDRFSGHQFPNYSSELNVNALLLGDSALYLCASSLAGVQETQYFGPGTRLLVL.

The chain carries TRBV5-8 and TRBJ1-1, with 10 nucleotides matching TRBD1. Looked up from germline, CDR1 is SGHTS and CDR2 is YDEGEE. Trimming removed 7 bases from V and 3 bases from J; junction bases left unmatched: 9. The CDR3 has 15 residues. DNA for the CDR3: TGTGCCAGCCCCGTGACAGGGGGCGCGGACACTGAAGCTTTCTTT. Amino acid sequence: CASPVTGGADTEAFF.

The chain is built from TRBV27 and TRBJ2-7, with TRBD1 matching over 9 bases. This CDR3 has 14 residues. Germline values: CDR1 MNHEY, CDR2 SMNVEV (reference sequence). The ends lost 5 bases at V and 4 bases at J; junction bases unmatched: 6. The CDR3: CASSITGGTYEQYV. Written as DNA, the CDR3 is TGTGCCAGCAGTATCACAGGGGGCACGTACGAGCAGTACGTC.

The V call is TRBV12-3 or TRBV12-4, the J call TRBJ2-4; tentative D call: TRBD2 (5 bases). The germline V and J ends were trimmed by 3 bases and 8 bases, with 8 bases remaining between them. There are 12 residues in the CDR3. As DNA, the CDR3 is TGTGCCAGCAGTTTCTTGAGGGACATTCAGTACTTC. Translated: CASSFLRDIQYF.

This rearrangement joins TRBV11-2 to TRBJ2-1, with D perhaps matching TRBD2 (7 bases). V lost 5 bases and J 9 bases, leaving 14 bases between the germline ends. This CDR3 has 13 residues. Per the germline V gene, CDR1 is SGHAT and CDR2 is FQNNGV. The CDR3 DNA follows: TGTGCCAGCAGCATAGGGGGGGCGGGTGAGCAGTTCTTC. It specifies CASSIGGAGEQFF.

The chain combines TRBV2 with TRBJ2-7; D not certain. Germline V gene data show CDR1 as SNHLY and CDR2 as FYNNEI. V was shortened by 3 bases and J by 6 bases, with 18 bases between the two germline ends. The CDR3 has 15 residues. CDR3 region: CASSDYRSPTSEQYV. The DNA of the CDR3 is TGTGCCAGCAGTGACTATCGTTCCCCTACCTCCGAGCAGTACGTC.

The chain joins TRBV5-1 to TRBJ1-3, with 8 positions matching TRBD1. Trimming took 2 bases from V and 0 from J; bases not matched to a gene: 4. The CDR3 runs to 16 residues. CDR1 SGHRS and CDR2 YFSETQ come from the germline V gene. CDR3 sequence (DNA): TGCGCCAGCAGCTTTTCAGACAGGGGCTCTGGAAACACCATATATTTT. Translation gives CASSFSDRGSGNTIYF.

The chain has TRBV27 and TRBJ1-1; no clear D gene. Trimming took off 7 bases at V and 5 bases at J, with 17 bases between the two ends. Germline V gene sequence: CDR1 MNHEY, CDR2 SMNVEV (reference sequence). This CDR3 comprises 14 residues. This CDR3 is CASKPEGLSTEAFF. In DNA form, the CDR3 reads TGTGCCAGCAAACCCGAGGGTTTGAGTACTGAAGCTTTCTTT.